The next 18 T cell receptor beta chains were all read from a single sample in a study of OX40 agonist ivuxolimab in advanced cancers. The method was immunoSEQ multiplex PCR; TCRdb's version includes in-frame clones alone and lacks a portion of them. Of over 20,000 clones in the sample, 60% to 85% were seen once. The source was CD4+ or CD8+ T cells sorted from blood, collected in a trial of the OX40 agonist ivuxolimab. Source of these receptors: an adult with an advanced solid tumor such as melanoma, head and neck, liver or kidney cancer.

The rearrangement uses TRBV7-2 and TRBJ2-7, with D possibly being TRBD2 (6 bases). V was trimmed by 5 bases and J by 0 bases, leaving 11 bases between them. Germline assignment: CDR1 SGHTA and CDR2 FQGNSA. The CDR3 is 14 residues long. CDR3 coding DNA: TGTGCCAGCAGCCCGACTAGTATCTCCTACGAGCAGTACTTC. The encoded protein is CASSPTSISYEQYF.

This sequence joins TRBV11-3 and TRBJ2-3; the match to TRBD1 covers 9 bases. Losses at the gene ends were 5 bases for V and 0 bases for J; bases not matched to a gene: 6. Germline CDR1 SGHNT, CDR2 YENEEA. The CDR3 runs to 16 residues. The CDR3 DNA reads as TGTGCCAGCAGCCGCGGAGGGACAGGGAGCACAGATACGCAGTATTTT. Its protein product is CASSRGGTGSTDTQYF.

The CDR3 is CASSLEGGTAGTSGSNSPYEQYF. The CDR3 DNA reads as TGTGCCAGCAGTCTGGAAGGCGGGACAGCCGGGACTAGCGGGTCCAACTCTCCCTACGAGCAGTACTTC. This chain uses TRBV9 with TRBJ2-7, with 12 bases matching TRBD2. Germline CDR1 SGDLS, CDR2 YYNGEE. This CDR3 spans 23 amino acids. The ends lost 5 bases at V and 2 bases at J; junction bases unmatched: 29.

This CDR3 reads CASRRGEPYNEQFF. In DNA form, the CDR3 reads TGTGCCAGCAGAAGAGGGGAACCCTACAATGAGCAGTTCTTC. This chain joins TRBV6-1 and TRBJ2-1, with D perhaps being TRBD1 or TRBD2 (5 bases each). The germline CDR1 and CDR2 sequences are MNHNS and SASEGT. The V gene lost 6 bases and the J gene lost 2 bases, with 11 bases spanning the gap. The CDR3 is 14 residues long.

In DNA, the CDR3 is TGTGCCAGCTGGGACGACTCTGGGGCCAACGTCCTGACTTTC. Translation gives CASWDDSGANVLTF. The chain has TRBV9 and TRBJ2-6; D possibly uses TRBD1 or TRBD2 (5 bases each). In germline, CDR1 is SGDLS, CDR2 YYNGEE. CDR3 length: 14 residues. V was pared by 7 bases and J by 0 bases, with 8 bases between.

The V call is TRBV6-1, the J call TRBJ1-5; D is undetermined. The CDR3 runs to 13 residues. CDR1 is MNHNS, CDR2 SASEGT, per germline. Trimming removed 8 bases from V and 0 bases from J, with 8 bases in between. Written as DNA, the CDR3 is TGTGCCAGCGTCCTAAGTAGCAATCAGCCCCAGCATTTT. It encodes CASVLSSNQPQHF.

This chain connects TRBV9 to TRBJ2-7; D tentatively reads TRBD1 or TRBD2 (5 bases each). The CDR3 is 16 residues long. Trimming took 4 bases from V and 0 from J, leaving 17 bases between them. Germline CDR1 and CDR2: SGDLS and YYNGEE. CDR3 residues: CASSPTGTGPSYEQYF. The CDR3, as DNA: TGTGCCAGCAGCCCTACCGGGACGGGTCCCTCCTACGAGCAGTACTTC.

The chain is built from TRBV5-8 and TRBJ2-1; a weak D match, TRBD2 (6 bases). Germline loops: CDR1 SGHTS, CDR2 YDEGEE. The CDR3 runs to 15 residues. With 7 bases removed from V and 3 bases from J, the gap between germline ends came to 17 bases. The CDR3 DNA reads TGTGCCAGCTCCCAAGGGGTGGGAGGCTACAATGAGCAGTTCTTC. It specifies CASSQGVGGYNEQFF. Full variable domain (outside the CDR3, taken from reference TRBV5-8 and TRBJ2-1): EAGVTQSPTHLIKTRGQQATLRCSPISGHTSVYWYQQALGLGLQFLLWYDEGEERNRGNFPPRFSGRQFPNYSSELNVNALELEDSALYLCASSQGVGGYNEQFFGPGTRLTVL.

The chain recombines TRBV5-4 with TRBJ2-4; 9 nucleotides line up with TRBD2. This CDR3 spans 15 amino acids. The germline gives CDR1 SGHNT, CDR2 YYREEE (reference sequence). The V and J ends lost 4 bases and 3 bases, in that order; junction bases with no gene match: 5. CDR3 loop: CASSRAGGLKNIQYF. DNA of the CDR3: TGTGCCAGCAGCCGGGCGGGGGGGCTCAAAAACATTCAGTACTTC.

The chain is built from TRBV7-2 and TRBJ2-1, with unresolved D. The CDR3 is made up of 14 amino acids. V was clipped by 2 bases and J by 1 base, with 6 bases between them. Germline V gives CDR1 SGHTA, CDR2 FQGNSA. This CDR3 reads CASSLSWSYNEQFF. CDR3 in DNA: TGTGCCAGCAGCTTAAGTTGGTCCTACAATGAGCAGTTCTTC. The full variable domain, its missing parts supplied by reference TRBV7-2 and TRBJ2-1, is GAGVSQSPSNKVTEKGKDVELRCDPISGHTALYWYRQSLGQGLEFLIYFQGNSAPDKSGLPSDRFSAERTGGSVSTLTIQRTQQEDSAVYLCASSLSWSYNEQFFGPGTRLTVL.

The CDR3 loop is CASSLDSPLHF. DNA of the CDR3: TGTGCCAGCAGCTTAGACTCACCCCTCCACTTT. The chain combines TRBV7-9 with TRBJ1-6; no firm D call. The CDR3 runs to 11 residues. Trimming shortened V by 1 base and J by 10 bases, and 2 bases separated the two germline ends. CDR1 and CDR2 from the germline V gene are SEHNR and FQNEAQ (reference sequence).

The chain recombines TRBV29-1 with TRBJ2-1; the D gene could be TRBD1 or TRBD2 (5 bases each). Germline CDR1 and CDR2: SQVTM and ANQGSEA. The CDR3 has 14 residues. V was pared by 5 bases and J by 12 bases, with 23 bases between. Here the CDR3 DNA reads TGCAGCGTTCGCAGCGGAATATTAGAAAGGGGGCAGTTCTTC. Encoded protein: CSVRSGILERGQFF.

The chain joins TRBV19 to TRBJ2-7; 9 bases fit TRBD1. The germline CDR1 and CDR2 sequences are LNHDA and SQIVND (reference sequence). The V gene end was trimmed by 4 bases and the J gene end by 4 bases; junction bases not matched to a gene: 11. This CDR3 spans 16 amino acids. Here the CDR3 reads CASSTIPGQGLYEQYF. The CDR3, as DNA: TGTGCCAGTAGTACCATACCGGGACAGGGTTTATACGAGCAGTACTTC.

CDR3 nucleotide sequence: TGTGCCAGCAGTTGGCAAAACATTCAGTACTTC. This codes for CASSWQNIQYF. The chain has TRBV6-5 and TRBJ2-4; D not resolved. Germline V gene data show CDR1 as MNHEY and CDR2 as SVGAGI. This CDR3 spans 11 amino acids. V was trimmed by 4 bases and J by 5 bases, leaving 3 bases between them.

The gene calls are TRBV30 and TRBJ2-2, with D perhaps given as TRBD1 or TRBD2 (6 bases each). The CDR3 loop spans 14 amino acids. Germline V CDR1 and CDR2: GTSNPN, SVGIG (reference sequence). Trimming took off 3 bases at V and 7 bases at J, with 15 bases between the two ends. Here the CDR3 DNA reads TGTGCCTGGAGCGTCAACAGGGAGGTCGGGGAGCTGTTTTTT. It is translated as CAWSVNREVGELFF.

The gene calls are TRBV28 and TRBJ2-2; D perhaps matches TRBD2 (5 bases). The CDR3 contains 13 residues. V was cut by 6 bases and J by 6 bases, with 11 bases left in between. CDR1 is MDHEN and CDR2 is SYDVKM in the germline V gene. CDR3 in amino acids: CASSWESPGELFF. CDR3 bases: TGTGCCAGCAGCTGGGAGAGTCCCGGGGAGCTGTTTTTT.

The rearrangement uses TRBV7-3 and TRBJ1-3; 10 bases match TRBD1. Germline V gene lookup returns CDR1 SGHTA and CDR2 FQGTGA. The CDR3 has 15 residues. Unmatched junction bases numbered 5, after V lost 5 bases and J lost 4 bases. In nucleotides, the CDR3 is TGTGCCAGCAGCCCGGGACAGGGGCCCGGAAACACCATATATTTT. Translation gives CASSPGQGPGNTIYF.

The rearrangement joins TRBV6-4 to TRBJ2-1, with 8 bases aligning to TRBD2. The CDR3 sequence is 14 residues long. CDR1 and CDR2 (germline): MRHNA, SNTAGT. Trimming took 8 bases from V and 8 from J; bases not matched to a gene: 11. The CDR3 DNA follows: TGTGCCAGCGCCCCGGGACTAGAATCATATGAGCAGTTCTTC. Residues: CASAPGLESYEQFF.